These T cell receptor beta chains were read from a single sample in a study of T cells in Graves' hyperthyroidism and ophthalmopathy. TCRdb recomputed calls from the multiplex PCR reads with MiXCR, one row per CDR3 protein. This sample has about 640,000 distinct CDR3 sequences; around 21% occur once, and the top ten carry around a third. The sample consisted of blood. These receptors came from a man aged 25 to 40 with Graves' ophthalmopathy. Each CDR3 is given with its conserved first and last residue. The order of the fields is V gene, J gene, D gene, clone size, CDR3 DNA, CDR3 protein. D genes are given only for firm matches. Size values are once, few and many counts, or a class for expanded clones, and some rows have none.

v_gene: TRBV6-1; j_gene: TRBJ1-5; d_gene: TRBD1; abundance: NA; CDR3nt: TGTGCCAGCAGTGAATGGGACAGGTCTGATCAGCCCCAGCATTTT; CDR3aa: CASSEWDRSDQPQHF
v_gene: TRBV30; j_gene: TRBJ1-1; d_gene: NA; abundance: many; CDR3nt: TGTGCCTGGAGTGTCGGCCTGGGCACTGAAGCTTTCTTT; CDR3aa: CAWSVGLGTEAFF
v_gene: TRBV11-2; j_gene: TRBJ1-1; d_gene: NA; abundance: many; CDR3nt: TGTGCCAGCAGCTTAGATCGGGCTCAAACCCCTGGGGCTTTCTTT; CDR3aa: CASSLDRAQTPGAFF
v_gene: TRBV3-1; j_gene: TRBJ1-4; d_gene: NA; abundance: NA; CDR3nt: TGTGCCAGCAGCCAAGCACGACGATGGGACATCCGGGGTGATGAAAAACTGTTTTTT; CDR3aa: CASSQARRWDIRGDEKLFF
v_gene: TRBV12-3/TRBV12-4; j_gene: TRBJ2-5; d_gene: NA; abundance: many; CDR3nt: TGTGCCAGTGGCGGTGGGCTCAGGGCAGAGACCCAGTACTTC; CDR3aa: CASGGGLRAETQYF
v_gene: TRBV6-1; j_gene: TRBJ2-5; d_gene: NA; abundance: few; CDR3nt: TGTGCCAGCAGTATCGCGGGGGCAGAGGCCCAGTACTTC; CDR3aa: CASSIAGAEAQYF
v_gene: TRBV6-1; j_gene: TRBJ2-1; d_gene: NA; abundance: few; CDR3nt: TGTGCCAGCAGGCTCCGGGACAAATCCTACAATGAGCAGTTCTTC; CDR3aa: CASRLRDKSYNEQFF
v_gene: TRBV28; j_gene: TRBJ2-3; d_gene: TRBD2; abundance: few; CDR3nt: TGTGCCAGCAGTTTCAGCGGGAGAGGCTCGCAGTATTTT; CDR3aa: CASSFSGRGSQYF
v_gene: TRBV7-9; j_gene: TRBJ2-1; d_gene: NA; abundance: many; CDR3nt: TGTGCCAGCAGGGAGGGGGGTGGACGCTACAATGAGCAGTTCTTC; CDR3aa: CASREGGGRYNEQFF
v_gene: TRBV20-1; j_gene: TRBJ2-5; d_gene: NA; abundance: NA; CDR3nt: TGCAGTGCTTCGGAAGCCAGCGGAGGGGGTTCGCTTCAAGAGACCCAGTACTTC; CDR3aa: CSASEASGGGSLQETQYF
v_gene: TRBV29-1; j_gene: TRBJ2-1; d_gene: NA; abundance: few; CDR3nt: TGCAGCGTTGAGAAGACGGTTGGAGAGCAGTTCTTC; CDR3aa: CSVEKTVGEQFF
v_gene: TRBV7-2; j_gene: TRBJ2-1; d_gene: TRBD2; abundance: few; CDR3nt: TGTGCCAGCAGCTTAGAAGGCGGGAGAGGGTGGAATGAGCAGTTCTTC; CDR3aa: CASSLEGGRGWNEQFF
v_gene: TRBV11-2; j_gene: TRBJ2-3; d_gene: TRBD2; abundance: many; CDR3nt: TGTGCCAGCAGCTTCCGGGTTAGCGGGAAAGTGACTAATACGCAGTATTTT; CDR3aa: CASSFRVSGKVTNTQYF
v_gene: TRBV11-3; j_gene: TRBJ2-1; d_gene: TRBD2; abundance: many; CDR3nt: TGTGCCAGCAGCTCCCCGGGACTAGCGGGAGGGCACGAGCAGTTCTTC; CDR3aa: CASSSPGLAGGHEQFF
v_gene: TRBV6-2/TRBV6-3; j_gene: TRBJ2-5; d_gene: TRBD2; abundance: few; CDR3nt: TGTGCCAGCAGCCCGTTAGCGGGAGAGTACCAAGAGACCCAGTACTTC; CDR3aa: CASSPLAGEYQETQYF
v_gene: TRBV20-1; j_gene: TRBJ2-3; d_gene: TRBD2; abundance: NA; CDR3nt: TGCAGTGCACCGACTAGCGGGAGAGGGGGAAGCACAGATACGCAGTATTTT; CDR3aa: CSAPTSGRGGSTDTQYF
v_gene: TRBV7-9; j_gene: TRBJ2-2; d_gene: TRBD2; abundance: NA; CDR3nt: TGTGCCAGCAGCTGGGCTAGCGGGATGAACACCGGGGAGCTGTTTTTT; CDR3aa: CASSWASGMNTGELFF
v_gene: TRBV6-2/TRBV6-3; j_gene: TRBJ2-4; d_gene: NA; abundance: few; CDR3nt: TGTGCCAGCAGTTACTCCGGGTCTATTCAGTACTTC; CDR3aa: CASSYSGSIQYF
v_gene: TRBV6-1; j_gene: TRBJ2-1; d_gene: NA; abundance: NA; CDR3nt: TGTGCCAGCAGTGTTTTCGGTGATGAGAATGAGCAGTTCTTC; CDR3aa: CASSVFGDENEQFF
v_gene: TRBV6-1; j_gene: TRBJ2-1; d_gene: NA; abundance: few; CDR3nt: TGTGCCAGCAGTTCAGGAGCTGCGGTTAACAATGAGCAGTTCTTC; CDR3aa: CASSSGAAVNNEQFF
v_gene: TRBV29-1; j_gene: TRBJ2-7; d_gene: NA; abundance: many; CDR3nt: TGCAGCGTTGGAGCCACAGGCCAGGCCTCTGCCTACGAGCAGTACTTC; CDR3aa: CSVGATGQASAYEQYF
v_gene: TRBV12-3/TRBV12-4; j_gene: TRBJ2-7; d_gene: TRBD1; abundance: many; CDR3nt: TGTGCCAGCAGTGAAGACAGGGCGTTATTCTACGAGCAGTACTTC; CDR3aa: CASSEDRALFYEQYF
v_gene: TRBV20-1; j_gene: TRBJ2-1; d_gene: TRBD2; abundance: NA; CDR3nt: TGCAGTGCTGGAGACCCGGGAGGCGACAATGAGCAGTTCTTC; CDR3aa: CSAGDPGGDNEQFF
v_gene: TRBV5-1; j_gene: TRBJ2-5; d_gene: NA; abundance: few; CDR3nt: TGCGCCAGCAGCCCGGGACATCCTCAAGAGACCCAGTACTTC; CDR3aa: CASSPGHPQETQYF
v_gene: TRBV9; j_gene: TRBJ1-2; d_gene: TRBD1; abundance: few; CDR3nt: TGTGCCAGCAGCGCCCAGGGACAGGGACGCTATGGCTACACCTTC; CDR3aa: CASSAQGQGRYGYTF
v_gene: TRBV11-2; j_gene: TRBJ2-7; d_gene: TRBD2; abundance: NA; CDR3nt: TGTGCCAGCAGCTACTGGGGCAGGAGTAAACCGGGACTAGCGCGCACCGAGCAGTACTTC; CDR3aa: CASSYWGRSKPGLARTEQYF
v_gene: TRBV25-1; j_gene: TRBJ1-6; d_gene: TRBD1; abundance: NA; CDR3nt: TGTGCCAGCAGCGGACAGGGGACGAATTCACCCCTCCACTTT; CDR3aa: CASSGQGTNSPLHF
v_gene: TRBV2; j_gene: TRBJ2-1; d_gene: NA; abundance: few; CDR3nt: TGTGCCAGCAGTGAACGGCCCGGGGTCGATGAGCAGTTCTTC; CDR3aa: CASSERPGVDEQFF
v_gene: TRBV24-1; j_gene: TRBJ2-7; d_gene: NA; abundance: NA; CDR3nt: TGTGCCAGCAGTTGGGGGGCTCCCTACGAGCAGTACTTC; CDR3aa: CASSWGAPYEQYF
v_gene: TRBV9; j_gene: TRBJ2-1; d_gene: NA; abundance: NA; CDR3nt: TGTGCCAGCGGGGATGGGTCCTACAATGAGCAGTTCTTC; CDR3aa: CASGDGSYNEQFF
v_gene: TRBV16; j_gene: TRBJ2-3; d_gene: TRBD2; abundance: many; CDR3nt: TGTGCCAGCAGCCAAGGGCTAGCGGGAAGCACAGATACGCAGTATTTT; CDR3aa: CASSQGLAGSTDTQYF
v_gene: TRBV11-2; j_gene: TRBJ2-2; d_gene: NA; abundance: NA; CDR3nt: TGTGCCAGCAGCTTATCCCCCAGGTTTTTGCTCGGGGAGCTGTTTTTT; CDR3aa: CASSLSPRFLLGELFF
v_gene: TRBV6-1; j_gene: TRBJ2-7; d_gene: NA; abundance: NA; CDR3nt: TGTGCCAGCATGAGGGGCCAGAGCTCCTACGAGCAGTACTTC; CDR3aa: CASMRGQSSYEQYF
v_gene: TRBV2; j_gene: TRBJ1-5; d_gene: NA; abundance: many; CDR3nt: TGTGCCAGCCGGGCGGATGGGGTCCAGCATTTT; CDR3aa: CASRADGVQHF
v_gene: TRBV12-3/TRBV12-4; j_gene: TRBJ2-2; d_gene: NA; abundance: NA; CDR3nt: TGTGCCAGCAGTCTACAACAGCGAGCCACCGGGGAGCTGTTTTTT; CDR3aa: CASSLQQRATGELFF
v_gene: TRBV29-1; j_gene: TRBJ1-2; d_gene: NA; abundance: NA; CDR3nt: TGCAGCGCTCGGGACGGAACTAACTATGGCTACACCTTC; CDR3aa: CSARDGTNYGYTF
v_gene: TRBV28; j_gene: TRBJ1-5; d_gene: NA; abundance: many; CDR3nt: TGTGCCAGCAGTTATAGACCGATCAATCAGCCCCAGCATTTT; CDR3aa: CASSYRPINQPQHF
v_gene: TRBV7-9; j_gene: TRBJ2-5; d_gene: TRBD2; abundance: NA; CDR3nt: TGTGCCAGCAGCCGAATCCAAGGGGGACTAGCGGGACTAGCGGCGGAGACCCAGTACTTC; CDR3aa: CASSRIQGGLAGLAAETQYF
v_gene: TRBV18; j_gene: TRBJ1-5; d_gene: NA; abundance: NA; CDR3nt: TGTGCCAGCTCACCATCAGGGAATTCGAATCAGCCCCAGCATTTT; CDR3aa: CASSPSGNSNQPQHF
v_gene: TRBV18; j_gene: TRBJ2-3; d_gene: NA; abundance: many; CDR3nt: TGTGCCAGCTCACCTCCCACCGGCACAGATACGCAGTATTTT; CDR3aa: CASSPPTGTDTQYF
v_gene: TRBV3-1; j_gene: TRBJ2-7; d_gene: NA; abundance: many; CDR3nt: TGTGCCAGCAGCCCTGAACGTCGGGGCTACGAGCAGTACTTC; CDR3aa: CASSPERRGYEQYF
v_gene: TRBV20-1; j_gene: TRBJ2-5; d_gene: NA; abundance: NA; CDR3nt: TGCAGTGCTAGAGGGGGATTTGAGACCCAGTACTTC; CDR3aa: CSARGGFETQYF
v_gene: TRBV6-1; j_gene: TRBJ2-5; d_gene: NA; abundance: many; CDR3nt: TGTGCCAGCAAAGGGTGGGCAGAGAAAGAGACCCAGTACTTC; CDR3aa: CASKGWAEKETQYF
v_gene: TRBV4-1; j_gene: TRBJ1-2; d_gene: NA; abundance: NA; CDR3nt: TGCGCCAGCAGCCAAGGGAGTGAGGTTCGTAGGGGTGGTGGCTATGGCTACACCTTC; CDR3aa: CASSQGSEVRRGGGYGYTF
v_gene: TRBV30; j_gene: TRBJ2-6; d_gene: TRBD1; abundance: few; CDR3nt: TGTGCCTTCCGGGACAGGGCTTCTGGGGCCAACGTCCTGACTTTC; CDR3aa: CAFRDRASGANVLTF